This T cell receptor (beta chain) stems from a study of blood T cell repertoires in COVID-19. The repertoire was sequenced with immunoSEQ multiplex PCR; TCRdb's copy has only in-frame clones and lacks some. In the table there are 310,000 or so clones, approximately 88% of which are singletons. Sequencing used peripheral blood. The sequence came from a man younger than 35 who had recovered from COVID-19.

The CDR3: CASTRGAGDYEQYF. CDR3 bases: TGTGCCAGCACCCGGGGTGCGGGGGACTACGAGCAGTACTTC. This chain links TRBV7-8 with TRBJ2-7; 7 bases line up with TRBD2. V dropped 7 bases and J dropped 3; count of bases not matched to a gene: 9. Germline CDR1 SGHVS, CDR2 FQNEAQ. CDR3 length: 14 amino acids.